A selection of T cell receptor beta chains follows, all from one sample in a study of Graves' ophthalmopathy and Graves' hyperthyroidism. TCRdb ran MiXCR on the multiplex PCR reads and lists one entry per CDR3 protein. The sample lists 500,000 to 700,000 distinct CDR3 sequences, roughly 20% occurring once. The sample was peripheral blood. The receptors were gathered from a woman younger than 30 with stable Graves' hyperthyroidism. Some clones in this sample may be carry-over from other donors' samples. Each CDR3 is given with its conserved first and last residue.

j_call v_call cdr3_aa
TRBJ2-7 TRBV2 CASSEAPGLAGHEQYF
TRBJ1-1 TRBV20-1 CSDVVGQANTEAFF
TRBJ1-1 TRBV12-3/TRBV12-4 CASSFSQGGTEAFF
TRBJ1-3 TRBV20-1 CSALGQGTAYGNTIYF
TRBJ1-2 TRBV20-1 CSATSEPGRAHGYTF
TRBJ2-7 TRBV25-1 CASNEIGSYEQYF
TRBJ1-1 TRBV29-1 CSVVILADTEAFF
TRBJ2-5 TRBV2 CASRWTSGVGETQYF
TRBJ2-7 TRBV28 CASMVAGRILDEQYF
TRBJ2-7 TRBV11-2 CASSPRSVSYEQYF
TRBJ2-2 TRBV7-2 CASSFRDSYTGGLFF
TRBJ2-2 TRBV7-4 CASSTPGTGELFF
TRBJ1-3 TRBV6-1 CASSLDGNSGNTIYF
TRBJ1-5 TRBV6-1 CASKNGLSPQHF
TRBJ2-5 TRBV7-9 CASHLGGQETQYF
TRBJ2-5 TRBV29-1 CSVEDETQYF
TRBJ2-7 TRBV4-1 CASSDFPGITYEQYF
TRBJ2-6 TRBV6-1 CASSVDPGANVLTF
TRBJ1-5 TRBV20-1 CSAIPAEGGGQPQHF
TRBJ2-3 TRBV6-2/TRBV6-3 CASSFKIVAPDTQYF
TRBJ2-7 TRBV12-3/TRBV12-4 CASSPSGTDTYEQYF
TRBJ2-7 TRBV18 CASSPPSRRGNEQYF
TRBJ2-7 TRBV20-1 CSARPSGVWAYEQYF
TRBJ1-2 TRBV12-3/TRBV12-4 CASSLVGLGGGWYGYTF
TRBJ1-1 TRBV6-2/TRBV6-3 CASRDGDKNTEAFF
TRBJ1-3 TRBV28 CASMSGTSGNTIYF
TRBJ1-1 TRBV3-1 CASTSGGTMNTEAFF
TRBJ2-2 TRBV6-2/TRBV6-3 CASSYSEDSTGELFF
TRBJ2-7 TRBV20-1 CSARDQGTKYF
TRBJ1-1 TRBV12-3/TRBV12-4 CASSFDNRNTEAFF
TRBJ2-5 TRBV7-2 CASSLRVRLETQYF
TRBJ1-1 TRBV6-5 CASSSPWSVNTEAFF
TRBJ2-2 TRBV20-1 CSASRLAGGPVFNTGELFF
TRBJ2-7 TRBV19 CASSKGGPYEQYF
TRBJ1-1 TRBV19 CASSAYIGAPTEAFF
TRBJ2-4 TRBV5-1 CASSLGQGKNIQYF
TRBJ2-6 TRBV12-3/TRBV12-4 CASSTGSGSSGANVLTF
TRBJ1-6 TRBV7-2 CASSLAYFEEEPRLNSPLHF
TRBJ2-7 TRBV11-2 CASSFGVSRTSVYEQYF
TRBJ2-7 TRBV6-1 CASSDRRNSYEQYF
TRBJ2-5 TRBV9 CASSVEGLQETQYF
TRBJ1-5 TRBV4-1 CASSQVWLNQPQHF
TRBJ1-2 TRBV3-1 CASSHSDRIIYGYTF
TRBJ1-1 TRBV4-1 CASSQRGWNTEAFF
TRBJ2-5 TRBV2 CASSGLLAGAGKTQYF
TRBJ1-5 TRBV27 CAAGPGVMISNQPQHF
TRBJ2-7 TRBV28 CAPYDASYEQYF
TRBJ1-2 TRBV9 CASSVDRPGPYGYTF
TRBJ2-7 TRBV3-1 CASSQGVGLSYEQYF
TRBJ1-1 TRBV2 CASKNGAATEAFF
TRBJ1-1 TRBV30 CAWSVGFGGRLEAFF
TRBJ2-7 TRBV2 CASSENRFHEQYF